This passage covers 18 T cell receptor beta chains from one sample sequenced in a study of cytomegalovirus exposure and HLA in healthy donors. PCR used 60 Vbeta primers and 13 Jbeta primers. Generated by immunoSEQ multiplex PCR, the TCRdb table keeps only in-frame clones and is missing some. Of 140,000 or so clones in the sample, more than 60% were seen once. Sequenced: PBMCs. These receptors came from a woman in her fifties or sixties in good health and CMV-seronegative.

CDR3 nucleotide sequence: TGTGCCAGCACCCCGACGTCAGGGGGCCCCACAGATACGCAGTATTTT. Translating gives CASTPTSGGPTDTQYF. The rearrangement joins TRBV9 to TRBJ2-3; 8 bases align to TRBD1. V shed 6 bases, J shed 2 bases, and the junction held 11 bases outside the gene matches. This CDR3 comprises 16 residues. Germline assignment: CDR1 SGDLS and CDR2 YYNGEE.

This clone has only a few counts. V usage is TRBV7-3 and J usage is TRBJ2-1; 9 bases are shared with TRBD1. The CDR3 spans 14 residues. The germline V gene has CDR1 SGHTA and CDR2 FQGTGA. Trimming took 8 bases from V and 9 from J; bases not matched to a gene: 11. CDR3 DNA sequence: TGTGCCAGCCAGCTTGGACAGGGGTTCTTTGAGCAGTTCTTC. This codes for CASQLGQGFFEQFF.

The chain recombines TRBV6-6 with TRBJ1-2; no clear D gene. CDR1 is MNHNY, CDR2 SVGAGI, per germline (reference sequence). The CDR3 is made up of 13 amino acids. Trimming cost V 6 bases and J 8 bases, with 16 bases left between them. CDR3 sequence: CASSPRPQAGYTF. The CDR3 nucleotides read TGTGCCAGCAGCCCCCGGCCTCAGGCGGGCTACACCTTC.

This clone showed up just a few times. V and J are TRBV2 and TRBJ1-1, with 7 bases identical to TRBD1. This CDR3 is 13 amino acids long. The V gene's germline CDR1 is SNHLY and CDR2 FYNNEI. Unmatched junction bases numbered 6, after V lost 4 bases and J lost 7 bases. The CDR3 DNA is TGTGCCAGCAGTGGTCCGAGACAGGGTGAAGCTTTCTTT. This codes for CASSGPRQGEAFF.

The gene calls are TRBV5-4 and TRBJ1-4, with 7 bases that match TRBD1. Germline V gene data show CDR1 as SGHNT and CDR2 as YYREEE (reference sequence). The CDR3 spans 15 residues. Trimming cost V 4 bases and J 7 bases; bases outside gene matches: 10. CDR3 sequence (DNA): TGTGCCAGCAGCACCGACAGGGCGCCCGGTGAAAAACTGTTTTTT. Amino acid sequence: CASSTDRAPGEKLFF. The whole variable domain, filled in from reference TRBV5-4 and TRBJ1-4, reads ETGVTQSPTHLIKTRGQQVTLRCSSQSGHNTVSWYQQALGQGPQFIFQYYREEENGRGNFPPRFSGLQFPNYSSELNVNALELDDSALYLCASSTDRAPGEKLFFGSGTQLSVL.

The chain couples TRBV28 to TRBJ1-1, with D unresolved. Germline CDR1 reads MDHEN; CDR2 reads SYDVKM. The CDR3 covers 14 residues. Trimming removed 2 bases at V and 1 base at J, with 8 bases between. Here the CDR3 reads CASSLPVQNTEAFF. The CDR3 DNA reads as TGTGCCAGCAGTTTACCAGTCCAGAACACTGAAGCTTTCTTT.

V gene TRBV27 combines with J gene TRBJ2-1; TRBD2 matches at 12 bases. The CDR3 is 15 residues long. Germline loops: CDR1 MNHEY, CDR2 SMNVEV (reference sequence). V was clipped by 5 bases and J by 9 bases; unmatched bases: 8. The DNA for the CDR3 is TGTGCCAGCAGTCCTCGACTAGCGGGAGCCTCTGAGCAGTTCTTC. The encoded protein is CASSPRLAGASEQFF.

A remark on this clone: A junction end diverges from the germline sequence, so it may reflect a read error. V is TRBV6-1 and J is TRBJ2-4, with 7 bases fitting TRBD2. There are 14 residues in the CDR3. CDR1 and CDR2 from the germline V gene are MNHNS and SASEGT. Here the CDR3 DNA reads TGTGCCAGCAGCCGGACTAGTTTTGGATGGGGATTGGACTTC. It codes for CASSRTSFGWGLDF.

The V call is TRBV11-1, the J call TRBJ2-7; TRBD1 matches at 8 bases. V shed 4 bases and J 6 bases; nucleotides not matched to a gene: 8. Germline V gene sequence: CDR1 SGHAT, CDR2 FQDESV (reference sequence). This CDR3 has 14 residues. Here the CDR3 reads CASSSTDGQGEQYF. For the CDR3, the DNA is TGTGCCAGCAGCTCAACGGACGGACAGGGCGAGCAGTACTTC.

The CDR3 DNA sequence: TGTGCCAGCAGCTTACGAGGTGGAGCGGGGGGAACAGATACGCAGTATTTT. This translates into CASSLRGGAGGTDTQYF. The chain carries TRBV7-8 and TRBJ2-3, with 9 positions matching TRBD2. Trimming at V came to 2 bases and at J to 3 bases, leaving 9 bases not matched to a gene. The CDR3 runs to 17 residues. Per the germline V gene, CDR1 is SGHVS and CDR2 is FQNEAQ. The variable domain in full, with the rest retrieved from reference TRBV7-8 and TRBJ2-3, is GAGVSQSPRYKVAKRGQDVALRCDPISGHVSLFWYQQALGQGPEFLTYFQNEAQLDKSGLPSDRFFAERPEGSVSTLKIQRTQQEDSAVYLCASSLRGGAGGTDTQYFGPGTRLTVL.

The gene calls are TRBV7-2 and TRBJ2-2, with 7 nucleotides matching TRBD1. There are 14 residues in the CDR3. V was clipped by 5 bases and J by 6 bases; unmatched bases: 6. Germline CDR1 is SGHTA and CDR2 is FQGNSA. The CDR3: CASSQQGSAGELFF. As DNA, the CDR3 is TGTGCCAGCAGCCAACAGGGGTCGGCCGGGGAGCTGTTTTTT.

The rearrangement uses TRBV29-1 and TRBJ2-3; D not certain. This CDR3 is built from 15 residues. The V end was cut by 3 bases, the J end by 0 bases, with 13 bases between. Germline CDR1 SQVTM, CDR2 ANQGSEA. For the CDR3, the DNA is TGCAGCGTTGATCTTGCCAGATCTAGCACAGATACGCAGTATTTT. The encoded protein is CSVDLARSSTDTQYF.

This chain links TRBV5-6 with TRBJ1-5; no clear D. V was cut by 4 bases and J by 4 bases, with 6 bases left in between. The CDR3 is 12 residues long. From germline, CDR1 is SGHDT and CDR2 YYEEEE. DNA for the CDR3: TGTGCCAGCAGCCTACAGAATCAGCCCCAGCATTTT. The encoded protein is CASSLQNQPQHF.

The rearrangement uses TRBV19 and TRBJ2-2; TRBD2 aligns across 7 bases. The junction had 8 bases not matched to a gene; V was cut back by 5 bases and J by 2 bases. The CDR3 totals 16 residues. Looked up from germline, CDR1 is LNHDA and CDR2 is SQIVND (reference sequence). The CDR3 DNA is TGTGCCAGTAGTCGACGCAGAGCGGGAAACACCGGGGAGCTGTTTTTT. Amino acids: CASSRRRAGNTGELFF.

The chain employs TRBV7-9 and TRBJ1-4; 7 bases line up with TRBD1. V was clipped by 0 bases and J by 4 bases; unmatched bases: 11. There are 18 residues in the CDR3. Looked up from germline, CDR1 is SEHNR and CDR2 is FQNEAQ (reference sequence). This CDR3 reads CASSLAFRGTELNEKLFF. In nucleotides, the CDR3 is TGTGCCAGCAGCTTAGCTTTCCGTGGGACAGAGCTTAATGAAAAACTGTTTTTT.

The V and J genes are TRBV9 and TRBJ1-3, with 10 bases matching TRBD1. CDR3 size: 17 residues. Germline CDR1 is SGDLS and CDR2 is YYNGEE. V shed 4 bases, J shed 0 bases, and the junction held 7 bases outside the gene matches. The CDR3 nucleotides read TGTGCCAGCAGCTGGACAGGGGGTACCCACTCTGGAAACACCATATATTTT. This sequence encodes CASSWTGGTHSGNTIYF.

The chain has TRBV7-2 and TRBJ2-5, with D maybe TRBD1 (5 bases). Germline V gives CDR1 SGHTA, CDR2 FQGNSA. CDR3 length equals 14 residues. The V end was cut by 1 base, the J end by 3 bases, with 9 bases between. The DNA for the CDR3 is TGTGCCAGCAGCTTAGTTTCAGGGAAAGAGACCCAGTACTTC. Its translation is CASSLVSGKETQYF. Looking up the rest from reference TRBV7-2 and TRBJ2-5 gives the full variable domain: GAGVSQSPSNKVTEKGKDVELRCDPISGHTALYWYRQSLGQGLEFLIYFQGNSAPDKSGLPSDRFSAERTGGSVSTLTIQRTQQEDSAVYLCASSLVSGKETQYFGPGTRLLVL.

This clone appeared once. The chain employs TRBV5-1 and TRBJ1-1; maybe TRBD1 (6 bases). Germline V CDR1 and CDR2: SGHRS, YFSETQ. There are 12 residues in the CDR3. Trimming took off 4 bases at V and 5 bases at J, with 9 bases between the two ends. CDR3 region: CASSLDRTEAFF. The CDR3 region has the DNA TGCGCCAGCAGCCTGGACAGAACTGAAGCTTTCTTT. Combining the CDR3 with reference TRBV5-1 and TRBJ1-1 gives the whole variable domain KAGVTQTPRYLIKTRGQQVTLSCSPISGHRSVSWYQQTPGQGLQFLFEYFSETQRNKGNFPGRFSGRQFSNSRSEMNVSTLELGDSALYLCASSLDRTEAFFGQGTRLTVV.